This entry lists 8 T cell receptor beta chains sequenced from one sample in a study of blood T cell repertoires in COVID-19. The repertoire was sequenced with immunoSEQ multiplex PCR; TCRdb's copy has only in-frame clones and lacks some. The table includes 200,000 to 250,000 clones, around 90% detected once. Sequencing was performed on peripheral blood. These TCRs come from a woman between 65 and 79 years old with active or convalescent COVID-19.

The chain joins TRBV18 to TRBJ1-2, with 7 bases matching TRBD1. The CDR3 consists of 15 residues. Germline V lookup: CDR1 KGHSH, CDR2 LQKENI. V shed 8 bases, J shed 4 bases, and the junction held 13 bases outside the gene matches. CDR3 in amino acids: CASLRGPPRSYGYTF. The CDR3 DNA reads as TGTGCCAGCCTGAGGGGGCCCCCTAGGAGCTATGGCTACACCTTC.

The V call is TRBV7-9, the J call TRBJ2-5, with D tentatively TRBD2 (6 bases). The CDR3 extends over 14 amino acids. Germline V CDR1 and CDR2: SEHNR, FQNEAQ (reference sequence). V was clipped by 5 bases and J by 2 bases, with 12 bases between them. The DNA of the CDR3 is TGTGCCAGCAGCCCGGGGGAATATCAAGAGACCCAGTACTTC. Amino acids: CASSPGEYQETQYF.

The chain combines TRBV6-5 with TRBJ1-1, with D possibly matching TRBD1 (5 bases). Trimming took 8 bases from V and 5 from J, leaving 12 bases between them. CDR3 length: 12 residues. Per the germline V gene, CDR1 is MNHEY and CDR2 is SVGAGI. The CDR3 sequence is CASHVGGTEAFF. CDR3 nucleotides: TGTGCCAGCCATGTGGGGGGGACTGAAGCTTTCTTT.

The CDR3 nucleotides read TGTGCCAGCAGCTTAGGTGGCAATAGCAATCAGCCCCAGCATTTT. It codes for CASSLGGNSNQPQHF. This chain connects TRBV7-6 to TRBJ1-5; D gene unclear. CDR3 length: 15 residues. The ends were cut back, 1 base at V and 0 bases at J, with 7 bases in the middle. The germline CDR1 and CDR2 sequences are SGHVS and FNYEAQ.

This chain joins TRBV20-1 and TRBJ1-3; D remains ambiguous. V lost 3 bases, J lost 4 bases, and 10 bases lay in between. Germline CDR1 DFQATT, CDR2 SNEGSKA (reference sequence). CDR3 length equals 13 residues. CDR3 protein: CSASLREGNTIYF. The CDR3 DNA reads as TGCAGTGCTAGTCTACGGGAAGGAAACACCATATATTTT.

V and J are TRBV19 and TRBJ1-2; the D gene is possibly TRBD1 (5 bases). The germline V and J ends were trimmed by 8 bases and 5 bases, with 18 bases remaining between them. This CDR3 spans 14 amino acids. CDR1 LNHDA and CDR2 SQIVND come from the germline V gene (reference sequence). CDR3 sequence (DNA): TGTGCCAGTCAAAGGGAGGGGAAGTCTTATGGCTACACCTTC. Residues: CASQREGKSYGYTF.

CDR3 protein: CASSGPGSSYNSPLHF. CDR3 DNA: TGTGCCAGTAGCGGACCGGGGAGCTCCTATAATTCACCCCTCCACTTT. The chain couples TRBV19 to TRBJ1-6, with D uncertain. Trimming removed 6 bases from V and 0 bases from J, with 12 bases in between. Germline-derived CDR1 and CDR2 are LNHDA and SQIVND (reference sequence). The CDR3 has 16 residues.

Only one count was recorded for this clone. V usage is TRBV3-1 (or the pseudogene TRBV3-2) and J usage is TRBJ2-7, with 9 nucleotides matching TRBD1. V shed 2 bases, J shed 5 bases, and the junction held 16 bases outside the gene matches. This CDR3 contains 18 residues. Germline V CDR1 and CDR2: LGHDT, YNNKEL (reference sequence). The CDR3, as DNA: TGTGCCAGCAGCCAACCTTCAACCGGGACAGGGTACGTCAACGAGCAGTACTTC. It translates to CASSQPSTGTGYVNEQYF.